The 18 T cell receptor beta chains below all came from one sample that was sequenced in a study of T-cell reconstitution after alpha-beta-depleted transplantation in children. This sample's TCRbeta library carried unique molecular identifier barcodes. MiXCR, applied by TCRdb to the PCR reads, yields one record per CDR3 protein. The repertoire consists of roughly 790,000 distinct CDR3 sequences, with approximately 15% occurring once and the leading ten covering roughly 5%. The specimen comprised PBMCs, mostly from graft donor cells, sampled 360 days after TCRalphabeta/CD19-depleted stem cell transplant. The receptors stem from a male patient between 10 and 17 years old who had a stem cell transplant for acute lymphoblastic leukemia, so the T cells may come from the graft donor.

This clonotype showed up just a few times. The CDR3 is CAISETGAKNIQYF. The CDR3 DNA reads as TGTGCCATCAGTGAGACCGGGGCCAAAAACATTCAGTACTTC. The V and J genes are TRBV10-3 and TRBJ2-4; D is unclear. Trimming took 2 bases from V and 1 from J, leaving 6 bases between them. Germline V gives CDR1 ENHRY, CDR2 SYGVKD. The CDR3 loop spans 14 amino acids.

The rearrangement links TRBV2 to TRBJ2-7; 9 bases map to TRBD2. V lost 2 bases to trimming and J lost 0 bases; unmatched junction nucleotides: 11. This CDR3 contains 18 residues. The germline CDR1 and CDR2 sequences are SNHLY and FYNNEI. In DNA, the CDR3 is TGTGCCAGCAGTGAACTCGCGGGAGGGCCGGTTATCTCCTACGAGCAGTACTTC. Residues: CASSELAGGPVISYEQYF.

This chain connects TRBV7-8 to TRBJ2-3; 9 bases map to TRBD2. V lost 5 bases to trimming and J lost 4 bases; unmatched junction nucleotides: 16. This CDR3 is 18 amino acids long. Germline CDR1 and CDR2: SGHVS and FQNEAQ. CDR3 bases: TGTGCCAGCAGCCACCCACCTAGGCGTAGCGGGAGAGCAGATACGCAGTATTTT. This gives the protein CASSHPPRRSGRADTQYF.

This clonotype was recorded a few times. This rearrangement joins TRBV6-5 to TRBJ2-7, with 9 bases that match TRBD1. The germline gives CDR1 MNHEY, CDR2 SVGAGI. This CDR3 is 15 amino acids long. J lost 2 bases, V lost 3 bases, and 5 bases had no gene match. In DNA, the CDR3 is TGTGCCAGCAGTTATACTGGGACAGGGCCCTACGAGCAGTACTTC. Its protein product is CASSYTGTGPYEQYF.

The V gene is TRBV7-2, the J gene TRBJ1-5; 7 nucleotides align to TRBD1. Germline lookup yields CDR1 SGHTA and CDR2 FQGNSA. The CDR3 is 14 amino acids. Trimming removed 5 bases from V and 5 bases from J; junction bases left unmatched: 6. The CDR3 DNA is TGTGCCAGCAGCAAACAGGGGAGGGATCAGCCCCAGCATTTT. This encodes CASSKQGRDQPQHF.

This clonotype occurred a few times. V and J are TRBV6-1 and TRBJ2-2, with D perhaps assigned TRBD1 or TRBD2 (5 bases each). V was shortened by 6 bases and J by 3 bases, with 17 bases between the two germline ends. The CDR3 spans 16 residues. The germline V gene encodes CDR1 MNHNS and CDR2 SASEGT. CDR3 protein: CASRPAHGADTGELFF. The DNA of the CDR3 is TGTGCCAGCAGACCCGCCCACGGGGCGGACACCGGGGAGCTGTTTTTT.

The gene calls are TRBV20-1 and TRBJ1-5; 8 bases map to TRBD1. The trim removed 3 bases at V and 4 bases at J, leaving 5 bases unmatched. Germline V gene sequence: CDR1 DFQATT, CDR2 SNEGSKA (reference sequence). The CDR3 loop spans 14 amino acids. CDR3 in amino acids: CSARARTGNQPQHF. CDR3 DNA sequence: TGCAGTGCTAGGGCCCGGACAGGGAATCAGCCCCAGCATTTT.

V usage is TRBV7-9 and J usage is TRBJ1-1; D is ambiguous. This CDR3 region has 16 residues. Germline-derived CDR1 and CDR2 are SEHNR and FQNEAQ (reference sequence). Trimming took off 6 bases at V and 0 bases at J, with 17 bases between the two ends. The CDR3 DNA follows: TGTGCCAGCAGACCACGGCCAGGATTTATGAACACTGAAGCTTTCTTT. Translation gives CASRPRPGFMNTEAFF. The full variable domain, with the rest looked up from reference TRBV7-9 and TRBJ1-1, is DTGVSQNPRHKITKRGQNVTFRCDPISEHNRLYWYRQTLGQGPEFLTYFQNEAQLEKSRLLSDRFSAERPKGSFSTLEIQRTEQGDSAMYLCASRPRPGFMNTEAFFGQGTRLTVV.

The CDR3 here is CASSEALRRGSYEQYF. In DNA form, the CDR3 reads TGTGCCAGCAGTGAAGCGCTTCGCAGGGGCTCCTACGAGCAGTACTTC. The chain couples TRBV2 to TRBJ2-7; perhaps TRBD1 as D (6 bases). Trimming removed 0 bases at V and 0 bases at J, with 12 bases between. CDR3 size: 16 residues. Germline V gives CDR1 SNHLY, CDR2 FYNNEI.

This clonotype showed up many times. The V call is TRBV5-1, the J call TRBJ2-3; no reliable D call. The CDR3 has 15 residues. Germline values: CDR1 SGHRS, CDR2 YFSETQ. Trimming left V 0 bases short and J 0 bases short, with 8 bases between. The CDR3 spells CASSLVLGSTDTQYF. CDR3 nucleotides: TGCGCCAGCAGCTTGGTACTCGGGAGCACAGATACGCAGTATTTT.

The CDR3 is CASSLATGTGYSYEQYF. CDR3 sequence (DNA): TGTGCCAGCAGCCTGGCCACCGGGACAGGGTATAGCTACGAGCAGTACTTC. V is TRBV7-9 and J is TRBJ2-7; 9 bases line up with TRBD1. CDR3 length equals 17 residues. V shed 5 bases and J 3 bases; nucleotides not matched to a gene: 14. Germline CDR1 SEHNR, CDR2 FQNEAQ (reference sequence).

This clonotype occurred many times. The chain combines TRBV29-1 with TRBJ1-2; 9 bases line up with TRBD1. The CDR3 runs 15 residues. The germline V gene encodes CDR1 SQVTM and CDR2 ANQGSEA. J was trimmed by 6 bases and V by 2 bases; bases with no gene match: 10. The CDR3 protein is CSVESLGTGFNGYTF. CDR3 coding DNA: TGCAGCGTTGAAAGTTTAGGGACAGGGTTCAATGGCTACACCTTC.

This clonotype has more than one count but fewer than ten. V and J are TRBV5-5 and TRBJ2-1, with D possibly called TRBD1 or TRBD2 (5 bases each). This CDR3 is built from 17 residues. From germline, CDR1 is SGHKS and CDR2 YYEKEE (reference sequence). Trimming removed 0 bases at V and 5 bases at J, with 18 bases between. As DNA, the CDR3 is TGTGCCAGCAGCTTGGTGGCGCCGGGACCGACTAACAATGAGCAGTTCTTC. This gives the protein CASSLVAPGPTNNEQFF.

This clonotype was seen only a few times. The chain links TRBV12-3 or TRBV12-4 to TRBJ2-3; maybe TRBD2 (6 bases). The length of the CDR3 is 13 residues. Trimming shortened V by 6 bases and J by 5 bases, and 12 bases separated the two germline ends. CDR3 in amino acids: CASSPGGQDTQYF. Written as DNA, the CDR3 is TGTGCCAGCAGCCCCGGAGGGCAAGATACGCAGTATTTT.

V is TRBV5-4 and J is TRBJ2-2, with D maybe TRBD2 (7 bases). V was shortened by 5 bases and J by 0 bases, with 11 bases between the two germline ends. In germline, CDR1 is SGHNT, CDR2 YYREEE (reference sequence). There are 15 residues in the CDR3. The CDR3: CASRGGTSNTGELFF. In DNA form, the CDR3 reads TGTGCCAGCAGGGGGGGGACATCGAACACCGGGGAGCTGTTTTTT.

This clonotype has just a few counts. The chain couples TRBV19 to TRBJ2-7; 9 positions agree with TRBD2. The CDR3 is 16 residues long. V shed 5 bases and J 2 bases; nucleotides not matched to a gene: 10. CDR1 is LNHDA and CDR2 is SQIVND in the germline V gene (reference sequence). DNA of the CDR3: TGTGCCAGTAGTCCCCACCCGGGACTAGCACCCTACGAGCAGTACTTC. This gives the protein CASSPHPGLAPYEQYF.

This clonotype was seen more than once but under ten times. This chain uses TRBV27 with TRBJ2-7; a possible D gene is TRBD2 (5 bases). The ends were cut back, 3 bases at V and 3 bases at J, with 15 bases in the middle. The CDR3 contains 15 residues. Germline V gene data show CDR1 as MNHEY and CDR2 as SMNVEV (reference sequence). The chain's CDR3 is CASSLLEGTYYEQYF. CDR3 in DNA: TGTGCCAGCAGTTTGCTTGAGGGAACTTACTACGAGCAGTACTTC.

This chain links TRBV5-1 with TRBJ2-3, with D perhaps matching TRBD1 (6 bases). Germline V gene lookup returns CDR1 SGHRS and CDR2 YFSETQ. The CDR3 is 15 residues long. V gave up 5 bases and J gave up 8 bases, with 21 bases separating them. This chain's CDR3 is CASRTYRVRNLTQYF. The CDR3 bases are TGCGCCAGCAGAACCTACAGGGTCCGGAATCTTACGCAGTATTTT.